This record looks at one T cell receptor beta chain sequence and its context. It lacks a known antigen. No qualities accompany the bases; no much larger clone lies one base away. Donors were healthy HIV-negative adults with no recently reported acute infections or vaccinations. Every donor was a Caucasian adult living in Nashville, Tennessee, USA. CD4+ T cells were enriched through magnetic negative selection, after which naive cells were positively selected on CD45RA and the remaining negative fraction served as the memory subset. After blood collection by leukapheresis, PBMCs were isolated using Ficoll-Histopaque density gradient centrifugation and then cryopreserved in the vapor phase of liquid nitrogen. Purity and quantity of every magnetically sorted T cell population were checked by analytical flow cytometry. Each sorted fraction had its genomic DNA isolated and then quantified by UV absorbance on a Nanodrop 2000c.

This sample stems from a study of shared clonotypes between healthy human individuals (TCRdb year 2020). Regarding the study in general: Two women and a few men aged 18 to 49 years were included in the cohort. Per donor, three plates each were used for CD4 naive and CD4 memory, two for CD8 naive, and one for CD8 memory. To increase sequencing depth and limit assay-specific biases, TCR repertoire library preparation and sequencing were carried out by different laboratories using diverse techniques. Each donor's leukapheresis produced roughly between about 0.85 and 10 billion PBMCs. To estimate repertoire size and how much clonotypes are shared between individuals, the study performed deep sequencing of blood TCR repertoires from roughly five healthy adults. Here is what the overall study found, with its caveats: Compared with non-shared clonotypes, the clonotypes found in all four sorted-subset donors had higher generation probabilities. When a handful of donors were compared, the shared fraction of clonotypes was around 5% for naive CD4, roughly 3.3% for naive CD8, about 2.4% for memory CD4, and around 0.4% for memory CD8. Pairwise subsampling led to the expectation that sequencing depth would affect the degree of clonotype sharing among donors. Only blood was sampled, and tissue TCR repertoires likely differ from those in blood. Even with the large sequencing depth, rarefaction of the sorted-subset datasets indicated that sequencing was incomplete. Naive subsets generally had larger estimated clonotype richness than memory subsets did. Because the study included only a small number of donors, the genetic and exposure-history diversity represented was limited.

Using the deep immunoSEQ assay, multiplex PCR amplified TCR CDR3 regions from genomic DNA. Genomic DNA extracted from each cell subset was distributed evenly over all wells of several immunoSEQ 96-well plates, and each plate served as one replicate. For sorted subsets, each replicate PCR was loaded with approximately 190 ng genomic DNA, equivalent to some 31,000 T cell genomes. The purified libraries were quantified using a Qubit 3.0 fluorometer, sized with a Bioanalyzer 2100, and then quantified again using the KAPA Library Quantification kit. Each immunoSEQ 96-well plate was sequenced on its own single-read 150-cycle Illumina NextSeq 550 flow cell. The paper's data handling went like this. Because the immunoSEQ output included only junctional sequences and no quality scores, the filtering could not be the same as the filtering used for full-length reads. Sequences were annotated with PyIR, a Python wrapper for IgBLAST v1.9, and V/J genes and CDR3 were assigned using IMGT germline references. Reads with weak V/J assignments (E-value above 1e-6), missing CDR3, stop codons, out-of-frame junctions, or ambiguous translated residues were removed. V3J clonotypes were defined by identical inferred V gene, J gene, and CDR3 amino acid sequence. Percentage overlap between repertoires was calculated by dividing the number of shared unique clonotypes by the size of the smaller repertoire. Three approaches were used to assess repertoire richness: RTK rarefaction, the Chao1 estimator, and Recon v2.1 estimates of unobserved clonotypes. For all TCRbeta clonotypes obtained by the gDNA method from a handful of donors, generation probabilities were computed with OLGA. Held by TCRdb, this immuneACCESS table contains in-frame sequences only and omits some clones. Under half of the omission traces to an unresolved V gene where checked; the cause of the rest is unknown. V, J and clone size were drawn from that table, and D and trimming were deduced from the DNA. This sample is represented by about 1.1 million clones; 70% to 80% of them were singletons. Roughly 0.9% of the sample goes to the ten largest clones.

This TCR was sampled from a man between 18 and 29 years old in good health. Some clones in this sample may be carry-over from other donors' samples. The sequencing input was memory CD4+ T cells from PBMCs. This specimen's cell subset or site label, per the study, means: CD45RA-negative fraction.

CDR3 region: CASSPRGALYGYTF. Read as DNA, the sequence is TGTGCCAGCAGCCCCCGCGGGGCCCTCTATGGCTACACCTTC. The rearrangement combines TRBV7-2 with TRBJ1-2; the D gene is possibly TRBD1, with 5 bases matching. The cysteine opens and the phenylalanine closes a CDR3 of 14 amino acids. Only the CDR3 DNA is retained, 42 bases long and in frame from the first base. Trimming removed 5 bases from V and 4 bases from J, leaving 14 bases between the germline ends. The germline V gene yields SGHTA for CDR1 and FQGNSA for CDR2.